This T cell receptor beta chain was identified in a study of shared clonotypes between healthy human individuals. The protocol was immunoSEQ multiplex PCR, while the TCRdb copy is restricted to in-frame clones and leaves out a portion. The table includes roughly 2.2 million clones, 85% to 95% detected once. The sequenced sample was naive CD4+ T cells from PBMCs. Documented subset: CD45RA+ positively selected. The TCR was taken from a young man in good health. Some clones in this sample may be carry-over from other donors' samples.

The CDR3 sequence: CSVVRSGRHNEQFF. The CDR3 DNA sequence: TGCAGCGTTGTAAGGAGCGGCAGGCACAATGAGCAGTTCTTC. The V gene is TRBV29-1, the J gene TRBJ2-1; possible D gene TRBD2, 5 bases. The V end lost 4 bases, the J end lost 5 bases, and 15 bases lay between the germline ends. The CDR3 totals 14 residues. CDR1 and CDR2 (germline): SQVTM, ANQGSEA.